This entry concerns a single TCR beta chain. Its antigen is unknown. This specimen belongs to a study of regulatory and conventional T cells in RAG deficiency. General study points: Omenn CD25-high CD127-low cells may be activated cells, not true Tregs. Control T-cell subsets had markedly higher Shannon entropy and lower Simpson indices than RAG-deficient patients. Omenn patients showed >80% Treg-Tconv overlap and shorter CDR3 lengths.

This table comes from immunoSEQ multiplex PCR, and its TCRdb copy is limited to in-frame clones, with some not included. The table lists about 10,000 clones, 70% to 90% of them singletons. The sorted regulatory T cells were CD4+, CD25-high and CD127-low, with genomic DNA sequenced. Germline assignment: CDR1 MNHNS and CDR2 SASEGT. Unmatched junction bases numbered 6, after V lost 6 bases and J lost 6 bases. The CDR3 sequence is 15 residues long. The sample was also reused in another study, on regulatory T cells. That report adds: The primer mix had 52 TRBV and 13 TRBJ primers. In patients, unique TRB V-J pairs were restricted and V/J usage skewed, especially in Tregs.

The source material was Tregs sorted from blood. The V gene is TRBV6-1, the J gene TRBJ2-2; TRBD2 agrees at 11 bases. The clonotype comes from a human donor in good health. The CDR3 protein is CASRELAGGPGELFF. The DNA for the CDR3 is TGTGCCAGCAGGGAGCTAGCGGGGGGTCCCGGGGAGCTGTTTTTT.